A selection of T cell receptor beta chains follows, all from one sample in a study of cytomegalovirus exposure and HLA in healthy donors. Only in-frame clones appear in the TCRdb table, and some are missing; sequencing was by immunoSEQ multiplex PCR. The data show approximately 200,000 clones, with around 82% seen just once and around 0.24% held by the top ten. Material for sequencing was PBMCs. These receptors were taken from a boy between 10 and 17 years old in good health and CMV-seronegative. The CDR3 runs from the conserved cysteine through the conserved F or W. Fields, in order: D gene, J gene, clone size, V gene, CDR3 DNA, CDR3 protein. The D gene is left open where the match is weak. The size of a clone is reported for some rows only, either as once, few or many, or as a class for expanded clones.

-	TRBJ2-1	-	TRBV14	TGTGCCAGCAGCCAAGGACGGAGCTCCTACAATGAGCAGTTCTTC	CASSQGRSSYNEQFF
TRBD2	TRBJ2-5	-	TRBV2	TGTGCCAGCAGTCAAACGGGGGGGGAGACCCAGTACTTC	CASSQTGGETQYF
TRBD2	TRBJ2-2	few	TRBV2	TGTGCCATCGTACTAGCGGGGGGTAACACCGGGGAGCTGTTTTTT	CAIVLAGGNTGELFF
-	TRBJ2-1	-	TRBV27	TGTGCCAGCAGTTTAGACTCAGGAGGATACAATGAGCAGTTCTTC	CASSLDSGGYNEQFF
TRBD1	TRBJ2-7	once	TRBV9	TGTGCCAGCAGCGTAGGAAGGGACAGCTACGAGCAGTACTTC	CASSVGRDSYEQYF
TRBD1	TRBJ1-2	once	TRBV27	TGTGCCAGCAGTCCCGGGACAGGCTATGGCTACACCTTC	CASSPGTGYGYTF
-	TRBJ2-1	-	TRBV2	TGTGCCAGCAGCGCCGTGGCTACCTGGGCCAATGAGCAGTTCTTC	CASSAVATWANEQFF
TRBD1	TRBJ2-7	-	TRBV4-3	TGCGCCAGCAGCCAATTCGCACGACGGGACAGGGGATACGAGCAGTACTTC	CASSQFARRDRGYEQYF
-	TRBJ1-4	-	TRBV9	TGTGCCAGCAGCGTCGGGGGGTCAACTAATGAAAAACTGTTTTTT	CASSVGGSTNEKLFF
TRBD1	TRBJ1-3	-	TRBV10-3	TGTGCCATCACCCCGGACAGGGCGGCTGGAAACACCATATATTTT	CAITPDRAAGNTIYF
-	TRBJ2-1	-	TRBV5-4	TGTGCCAGCAGCTTGGGGGGAGACCCTTACAATGAGCAGTTCTTC	CASSLGGDPYNEQFF
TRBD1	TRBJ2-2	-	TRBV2	TGTGCCAGCAGTGAAACCACGACTAGGACAGGGGGCGCGGGCGGGGAGCTGTTTTTT	CASSETTTRTGGAGGELFF
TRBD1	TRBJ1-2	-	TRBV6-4	TGTGCCAGCAGTGAATCACCGGGACAGGGGACCTATGGCTACACCTTC	CASSESPGQGTYGYTF
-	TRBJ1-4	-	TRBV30	TGTGCCTGGGGGCCCCCCGGGGGATTGGAACGTAATGAAAAACTGTTTTTT	CAWGPPGGLERNEKLFF
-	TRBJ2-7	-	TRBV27	TGTGCCAGCGGTGTAGACTGGCACTACGAGCAGTACTTC	CASGVDWHYEQYF
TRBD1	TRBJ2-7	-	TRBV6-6	TGTGCCAGCAGTACACCTCAGACAGGGGGGAGACACGAGCAGTACTTC	CASSTPQTGGRHEQYF